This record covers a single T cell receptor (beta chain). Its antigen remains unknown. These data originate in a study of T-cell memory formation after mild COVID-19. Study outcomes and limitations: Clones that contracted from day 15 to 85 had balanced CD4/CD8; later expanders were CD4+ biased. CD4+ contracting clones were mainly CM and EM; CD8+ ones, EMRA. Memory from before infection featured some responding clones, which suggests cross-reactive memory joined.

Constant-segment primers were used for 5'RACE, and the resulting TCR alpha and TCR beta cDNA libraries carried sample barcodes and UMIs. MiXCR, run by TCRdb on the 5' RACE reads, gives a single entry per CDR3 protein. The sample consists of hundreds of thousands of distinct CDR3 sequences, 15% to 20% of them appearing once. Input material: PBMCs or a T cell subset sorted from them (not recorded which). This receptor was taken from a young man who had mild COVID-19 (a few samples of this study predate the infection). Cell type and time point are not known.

CDR3 sequence (DNA): TGTGCCAGCAGTTACGAGGGGTTGAACAATCAGCCCCAGCATTTT. It encodes CASSYEGLNNQPQHF. The rearrangement joins TRBV6-2 or TRBV6-3 to TRBJ1-5, with TRBD1 as a possible D gene (5 bases). Germline V CDR1 and CDR2: MNHEY, SVGEGT. CDR3 length: 15 amino acids. The V end was cut by 2 bases, the J end by 3 bases, with 11 bases between.